Below are 9 T cell receptor beta chains sequenced from a single sample in a study of Graves' ophthalmopathy and Graves' hyperthyroidism. TCR beta CDR3 amplification used RNA transcripts. The workflow started with a first-round RT-PCR run with HTBI primers and then moved on to a second-round multiplex PCR. TCRdb independently ran MiXCR on the multiplex PCR reads; one entry per CDR3 protein. This sample has 30,000 to 50,000 distinct CDR3 sequences; around half occur once, and the top ten carry about 26%. Sequencing was performed on peripheral blood. All receptors come from an adult woman with stable Graves' hyperthyroidism.

CDR3 in amino acids: CAASSSAQGFYEQYF. The CDR3 DNA reads TGTGCCGCTAGTTCTAGCGCCCAGGGTTTTTACGAGCAGTACTTC. The chain couples TRBV10-3 to TRBJ2-7; D is possibly TRBD2 (6 bases). V lost 11 bases, J lost 4 bases, and 24 bases lay in between. Germline CDR1 ENHRY, CDR2 SYGVKD. The CDR3 is made up of 15 amino acids.

The chain is built from TRBV24-1 and TRBJ1-2, with a possible D match to TRBD1 (6 bases). The germline V gene encodes CDR1 KGHDR and CDR2 SFDVKD. Trimming removed 5 bases at V and 8 bases at J, with 11 bases between. The CDR3 has 12 residues. CDR3 in DNA: TGTGCCACCAGTGCCCGGGGGCAAGGCTACACCTTC. It codes for CATSARGQGYTF.

Many counts were recorded for this clonotype. The gene calls are TRBV20-1 and TRBJ2-7; a possible D gene is TRBD2 (6 bases). Trimming pared 7 bases from V and 4 bases from J, leaving 17 bases between. The CDR3 length is 13 residues. Germline CDR1 DFQATT, CDR2 SNEGSKA (reference sequence). DNA for the CDR3: TGCAGTGGAGTGGGAGGTAGTCGGTACGAGCAGTACTTC. Translating gives CSGVGGSRYEQYF.

This clonotype was counted only a few times. This chain links TRBV7-8 with TRBJ2-5; possibly TRBD2 for D (7 bases). V was trimmed by 6 bases and J by 5 bases, leaving 16 bases between them. CDR1 is SGHVS, CDR2 FQNEAQ, per germline. CDR3 length: 14 amino acids. The CDR3 sequence is CASSYSKGGETQYF. The CDR3 DNA follows: TGTGCCAGCAGTTACTCGAAGGGGGGGGAGACCCAGTACTTC.

By share of the sample, this clonotype is medium-sized (0.01 to 0.1%). One end of the junction is discordant with germline, which a read error may explain. The chain recombines TRBV29-1 with TRBJ2-5, with D perhaps matching TRBD1 (7 bases). CDR1 is SQVTM, CDR2 ANQGSEA, per germline. The CDR3 extends over 13 amino acids. This CDR3 reads CSVGQRAQEPQYF. Written as DNA, the CDR3 is TGCAGCGTGGGACAGCGGGCCCAAGAGCCCCAGTACTTC. Together with reference TRBV29-1 and TRBJ2-5, the CDR3 gives the full variable domain: SAVISQKPSRDICQRGTSLTIQCQVDSQVTMMFWYRQQPGQSLTLIATANQGSEATYESGFVIDKFPISRPNLTFSTLTVSNMSPEDSSIYLCSVGQRAQEPQYFGPGTRLLVL.

This chain uses TRBV29-1 with TRBJ1-2; TRBD1 matches at 8 bases. The V gene end was trimmed by 5 bases and the J gene end by 2 bases; junction bases not matched to a gene: 4. The CDR3 consists of 13 residues. The germline V gene has CDR1 SQVTM and CDR2 ANQGSEA. CDR3 sequence reads: CSVPGQANYGYTF. DNA of the CDR3: TGCAGCGTTCCGGGACAGGCGAACTATGGCTACACCTTC.

The chain uses TRBV29-1 and TRBJ2-7; 11 positions agree with TRBD2. CDR1 is SQVTM and CDR2 is ANQGSEA in the germline V gene. Germline trimming cut 1 base from V and 2 bases from J; bases unmatched to any gene: 1. This CDR3 has 14 amino acids. The CDR3 reads CSVEGLAGPYEQYF. The CDR3 coding sequence is TGCAGCGTTGAAGGACTAGCGGGACCCTACGAGCAGTACTTC.

Details on this clonotype: At one boundary the junction diverges from the germline segment, which might be a read error. The chain couples TRBV6-2 or TRBV6-3 to TRBJ2-2; D is tentatively TRBD1 or TRBD2 (5 bases each). Germline V gives CDR1 MNHEY, CDR2 SVGEGT. The CDR3 covers 13 residues. CDR3 nucleotide sequence: TGTGCCAGCAGTATAAGCAGGGACGGGGAGCAGCTTTTT. This gives the protein CASSISRDGEQLF.

This clonotype occurred many times. The V and J genes are TRBV6-5 and TRBJ1-5; no firm D call. Germline CDR1 and CDR2: MNHEY and SVGAGI. The CDR3 totals 13 residues. Trimming cost V 4 bases and J 9 bases, with 13 bases left between them. The CDR3 DNA sequence: TGTGCCAGCAGTTCAGCAGGCGGAGGGCCCCAGCATTTT. This gives the protein CASSSAGGGPQHF.